These 22 T cell receptor beta chains came from one sample sequenced in a study of T-cell memory formation after mild COVID-19. A single record per CDR3 protein comes from TCRdb applying MiXCR to the 5' RACE reads. The data contain a few hundred thousand distinct CDR3 sequences, approximately 19% of them singletons. Sequenced sample: PBMCs or a T cell subset sorted from them (not recorded which). These receptors were obtained from a man aged 18 to 30 who had mild COVID-19 (a few samples of this study predate the infection). Cell type and time point are not known.

CDR3 bases: TGTGCCAGCAGTTACTCCCAGTTTAGCGAGCAGTACGTC. Its translation is CASSYSQFSEQYV. The chain is built from TRBV6-5 and TRBJ2-7; D ambiguous. The CDR3 is 13 residues long. The V gene's germline CDR1 is MNHEY and CDR2 SVGAGI. Trimming cost V 0 bases and J 6 bases, with 9 bases left between them.

This clonotype has more than one count but fewer than ten. This rearrangement joins TRBV12-3 or TRBV12-4 to TRBJ1-2; D remains ambiguous. The V end lost 4 bases, the J end lost 6 bases, and 9 bases lay between the germline ends. The CDR3 consists of 12 residues. CDR3 DNA sequence: TGTGCCAGCAGTTCGACCTGGAATGGCTACACCTTC. It translates to CASSSTWNGYTF.

This clonotype was found a few times. The CDR3 here is CASSPAGTGDSPLHF. CDR3 in DNA: TGTGCCAGCAGTCCGGCCGGGACAGGCGATTCACCCCTCCACTTT. This chain links TRBV6-5 with TRBJ1-6; 8 bases are shared with TRBD1. J was trimmed by 8 bases and V by 5 bases; bases with no gene match: 8. Germline V gene sequence: CDR1 MNHEY, CDR2 SVGAGI. The CDR3 sequence is 15 residues long.

This clonotype was recorded a few times. The chain links TRBV6-5 to TRBJ2-7; the D gene is possibly TRBD2 (6 bases). The CDR3 spans 13 residues. Germline CDR1 is MNHEY and CDR2 is SVGAGI. The CDR3 region has the DNA TGTGTCCCCCCGTACGGGAGAATCTACGAGCAGTACTTC. Its translation: CVPPYGRIYEQYF.

The gene calls are TRBV9 and TRBJ2-1; unclear D gene. The CDR3 has 17 residues. From germline, CDR1 is SGDLS and CDR2 YYNGEE. The V and J ends lost 4 bases and 2 bases respectively, with 19 bases between them. The CDR3 loop is CASSPRWAEPPYNEQFF. In nucleotides, the CDR3 is TGTGCCAGCAGCCCCCGATGGGCGGAGCCCCCCTACAATGAGCAGTTCTTC.

V and J are TRBV4-3 and TRBJ2-7; D unclear. CDR3 length equals 13 residues. V lost 1 base to trimming and J lost 3 bases, with 7 bases between them. CDR1 and CDR2 (germline): LGHNA, YSLEER. CDR3 nucleotide sequence: TGCGCCAGCAGCCAAGCTCCAGGCTACGAGCAGTACGTC. Protein product: CASSQAPGYEQYV.

This clonotype has ten or more counts. V gene TRBV5-1 combines with J gene TRBJ2-2; TRBD1 might be the D (5 bases). Germline loops: CDR1 SGHRS, CDR2 YFSETQ. V dropped 4 bases and J dropped 1 base, with 8 bases sitting between them. This CDR3 has 14 amino acids. Here the CDR3 DNA reads TGCGCCAGCAGCAATACAGGGAACACCGGGGAGCTGTTTTTT. As protein: CASSNTGNTGELFF.

CDR3 residues: CASSPFEAKNIQYF. CDR3 nucleotide sequence: TGTGCCAGCAGTCCCTTTGAGGCCAAAAACATTCAGTACTTC. This rearrangement joins TRBV28 to TRBJ2-4; D uncertain. The CDR3 runs to 14 residues. The germline V gene has CDR1 MDHEN and CDR2 SYDVKM. V lost 5 bases and J 1 base, leaving 9 bases between the germline ends.

The rearrangement uses TRBV7-2 and TRBJ1-6; no definite D call. Germline-derived CDR1 and CDR2 are SGHTA and FQGNSA. CDR3 size: 13 residues. Deletions cut 5 bases from V and 10 bases from J, with 12 bases between. CDR3 in amino acids: CASSERTGSPLHF. The CDR3 nucleotides are TGTGCCAGCAGCGAACGGACCGGGTCACCCCTCCACTTT.

This clonotype was seen only a few times. The chain carries TRBV29-1 and TRBJ2-5; 8 nucleotides agree with TRBD2. The CDR3 covers 13 residues. Germline V gene sequence: CDR1 SQVTM, CDR2 ANQGSEA. Trimming at V came to 8 bases and at J to 4 bases, leaving 9 bases not matched to a gene. The CDR3 protein is CSSGGAAGETQYF. The CDR3 DNA follows: TGCAGCTCGGGGGGGGCGGCAGGAGAGACCCAGTACTTC.

The V and J genes are TRBV6-5 and TRBJ2-2, with D perhaps given as TRBD1 or TRBD2 (7 bases each). Germline V gives CDR1 MNHEY, CDR2 SVGAGI. The CDR3 length is 17 residues. Trimming removed 5 bases from V and 6 bases from J, with 22 bases in between. As DNA, the CDR3 is TGTGCCAGCAGTAGATTTACAGGGGCGGGGGTCCCCGGGGAGCTGTTTTTT. It specifies CASSRFTGAGVPGELFF.

The chain links TRBV7-9 to TRBJ2-2, with D hard to call. This CDR3 contains 14 residues. Germline CDR1 reads SEHNR; CDR2 reads FQNEAQ (reference sequence). V lost 8 bases and J lost 4, with 14 bases in between. The CDR3 reads CASQAARATGELFF. CDR3 nucleotide sequence: TGTGCCAGCCAAGCCGCGAGAGCCACCGGGGAGCTGTTTTTT.

This sequence joins TRBV12-3 or TRBV12-4 and TRBJ2-5; 11 bases align to TRBD2. The CDR3 has 14 residues. Trimming took 9 bases from V and 3 from J; bases not matched to a gene: 6. This chain's CDR3 is CARWGLAVKETQYF. The CDR3 coding sequence is TGTGCCAGATGGGGACTAGCGGTAAAAGAGACCCAGTACTTC.

In its sample, this clonotype was seen a few times. DNA for the CDR3: TGCAGTGCTACCCCGAGGGGGGACTTGAGGACTGAAGCTTTCTTT. This encodes CSATPRGDLRTEAFF. J is TRBJ1-1 and V is TRBV20-1, with D perhaps TRBD1 (6 bases). CDR3 length equals 15 residues. With 4 bases removed from V and 5 bases from J, the gap between germline ends came to 20 bases. The V gene's germline CDR1 is DFQATT and CDR2 SNEGSKA (reference sequence).

The gene calls are TRBV28 and TRBJ1-1, with a weak D call TRBD1 (5 bases). V lost 3 bases to trimming and J lost 1 base, with 15 bases between them. This CDR3 is 16 amino acids long. Germline CDR1 MDHEN, CDR2 SYDVKM. In DNA, the CDR3 is TGTGCCAGCAGTTTGGGTCTCGGGGGGGAGAACACTGAAGCTTTCTTT. It translates to CASSLGLGGENTEAFF.

This clonotype was seen only a few times. V usage is TRBV5-1 and J usage is TRBJ2-7; TRBD1 aligns across 7 bases. The CDR3 is made up of 14 amino acids. Per germline, CDR1 SGHRS and CDR2 YFSETQ. Trimming cost V 5 bases and J 5 bases; bases outside gene matches: 10. For the CDR3, the DNA is TGCGCCAGCAGGAAGACAGGGATTACCAACGAGCAGTACTTC. Encoded protein: CASRKTGITNEQYF.

This chain links TRBV9 with TRBJ1-5, with D hard to call. CDR3 length: 14 amino acids. The germline CDR1 and CDR2 sequences are SGDLS and YYNGEE. Trimming pared 0 bases from V and 4 bases from J, leaving 8 bases between. CDR3 coding DNA: TGTGCCAGCAGCGTAGGGTCAGAAAATCAGCCCCAGCATTTT. Protein: CASSVGSENQPQHF.

This clonotype has a handful of counts. CDR3 in amino acids: CASSQRRATGVGETQYF. DNA of the CDR3: TGTGCCAGCAGCCAACGGCGGGCGACAGGGGTTGGGGAGACCCAGTACTTC. The V and J genes are TRBV7-2 and TRBJ2-5; 8 bases are shared with TRBD1. The CDR3 covers 17 residues. CDR1 is SGHTA and CDR2 is FQGNSA in the germline V gene. V lost 5 bases, J lost 5 bases, and 16 bases stayed unmatched.

There are a few counts of this clonotype. This chain joins TRBV5-5 and TRBJ1-2; D gene uncertain. The germline V gene encodes CDR1 SGHKS and CDR2 YYEKEE (reference sequence). Between the trimmed V and J ends, which lost 4 bases and 8 bases, there was a span of 12 bases. This CDR3 is built from 12 residues. The CDR3 here is CASSHGSFGYTF. The CDR3 DNA sequence: TGTGCCAGCAGCCACGGATCGTTCGGCTACACCTTC.

The genes are TRBV20-1 and TRBJ2-5, with 7 bases that match TRBD2. From germline, CDR1 is DFQATT and CDR2 SNEGSKA (reference sequence). V trimming: 4 bases; J trimming: 0 bases; junction bases outside the gene matches: 5. This CDR3 is 14 amino acids long. This CDR3 is CSAIALADQETQYF. The CDR3 nucleotides read TGCAGTGCTATCGCCCTAGCGGACCAAGAGACCCAGTACTTC.

Only a few counts were recorded for this clonotype. The V call is TRBV4-2, the J call TRBJ2-1; D unresolved. CDR1 and CDR2 (germline): LGHNA, YNFKEQ. This CDR3 is 15 amino acids long. Trimming removed 3 bases at V and 0 bases at J, with 9 bases between. CDR3 coding DNA: TGTGCCAGCAGCCAGGGCCGTTCCTCCTACAATGAGCAGTTCTTC. Translating gives CASSQGRSSYNEQFF.

In its sample, this clonotype was seen a few times. The chain joins TRBV12-3 or TRBV12-4 to TRBJ1-2, with unresolved D. The CDR3 consists of 13 residues. V was cut by 4 bases and J by 6 bases, with 12 bases left in between. CDR3 nucleotides: TGTGCCAGCAGTTATCGACCAGAGGATGGCTACACCTTC. It specifies CASSYRPEDGYTF.